These T cell receptor beta chains were read from a single sample in a study of CD8+ T cells in alopecia areata. The method was immunoSEQ multiplex PCR; TCRdb's version includes in-frame clones alone and lacks a portion of them. The top ten hold about 14% of the sample, which has 170,000 or so clones, 50% to 75% seen once. The sample in question was CD4+ T cells sorted from blood, obtained at week 0. These receptors were obtained from a human donor with alopecia areata. Both conserved end residues are part of each CDR3. Each record gives: J gene, CDR3 length, D gene, clone size, V gene, CDR3 protein, CDR3 DNA. A D gene is named only where the DNA matches it firmly. The size of a clone is reported for some rows only, either as once, few or many, or as a class for expanded clones.

J gene: TRBJ2-3; CDR3 length: 12; D gene: -; clone size: -; V gene: TRBV9; CDR3 protein: CASSAGADTQYF; CDR3 DNA: TGTGCCAGCAGCGCAGGGGCAGATACGCAGTATTTT
J gene: TRBJ2-6; CDR3 length: 16; D gene: -; clone size: few; V gene: TRBV29-1; CDR3 protein: CSAETLSSPGANVLTF; CDR3 DNA: TGCAGCGCCGAAACGTTATCGTCCCCTGGGGCCAACGTCCTGACTTTC
J gene: TRBJ1-1; CDR3 length: 13; D gene: -; clone size: -; V gene: TRBV23-1; CDR3 protein: CASPKRENTEAFF; CDR3 DNA: TGCGCCAGCCCTAAGCGAGAGAACACTGAAGCTTTCTTT
J gene: TRBJ1-1; CDR3 length: 14; D gene: -; clone size: -; V gene: TRBV12-5; CDR3 protein: CASGPQGVGTEAFF; CDR3 DNA: TGTGCTAGTGGTCCCCAGGGAGTAGGCACTGAAGCTTTCTTT
J gene: TRBJ1-2; CDR3 length: 14; D gene: TRBD1; clone size: -; V gene: TRBV6-5; CDR3 protein: CASSSADRVYGYTF; CDR3 DNA: TGTGCCAGCAGTTCCGCCGACAGGGTCTATGGCTACACCTTC
J gene: TRBJ2-2; CDR3 length: 18; D gene: TRBD1; clone size: -; V gene: TRBV5-4; CDR3 protein: CASSPGQAYGWNTGELFF; CDR3 DNA: TGTGCCAGCAGCCCGGGACAGGCCTACGGTTGGAACACCGGGGAGCTGTTTTTT
J gene: TRBJ1-4; CDR3 length: 13; D gene: -; clone size: -; V gene: TRBV29-1; CDR3 protein: CSVVAGDNEKLFF; CDR3 DNA: TGCAGCGTTGTCGCAGGGGATAATGAAAAACTGTTTTTT
J gene: TRBJ2-3; CDR3 length: 14; D gene: TRBD1; clone size: -; V gene: TRBV2; CDR3 protein: CASRDRESTDTQYF; CDR3 DNA: TGTGCCAGCAGGGACAGGGAGAGCACAGATACGCAGTATTTT
J gene: TRBJ2-3; CDR3 length: 14; D gene: -; clone size: few; V gene: TRBV30; CDR3 protein: CAWRGAESTDTQYF; CDR3 DNA: TGTGCCTGGAGGGGAGCGGAAAGCACAGATACGCAGTATTTT
J gene: TRBJ1-4; CDR3 length: 14; D gene: -; clone size: few; V gene: TRBV29-1; CDR3 protein: CSVAGGLLEEKLFF; CDR3 DNA: TGCAGCGTTGCGGGGGGGCTTTTGGAGGAAAAACTGTTTTTT
J gene: TRBJ1-1; CDR3 length: 14; D gene: -; clone size: -; V gene: TRBV5-1; CDR3 protein: CASTREPGDTEAFF; CDR3 DNA: TGCGCCAGCACTAGGGAGCCGGGGGACACTGAAGCTTTCTTT
J gene: TRBJ1-1; CDR3 length: 13; D gene: TRBD1; clone size: -; V gene: TRBV2; CDR3 protein: CASRETGDTEAFF; CDR3 DNA: TGTGCCAGCAGAGAGACAGGGGACACTGAAGCTTTCTTT
J gene: TRBJ2-3; CDR3 length: 13; D gene: TRBD2; clone size: -; V gene: TRBV5-6; CDR3 protein: CASSRLAGDTQYF; CDR3 DNA: TGTGCCAGCAGCCGACTAGCGGGGGATACGCAGTATTTT
J gene: TRBJ2-7; CDR3 length: 11; D gene: -; clone size: -; V gene: TRBV11-3; CDR3 protein: CASSSSYEQYF; CDR3 DNA: TGTGCCAGCAGCTCTTCCTACGAGCAGTACTTC
J gene: TRBJ1-1; CDR3 length: 15; D gene: -; clone size: -; V gene: TRBV5-1; CDR3 protein: CASSLSGARGTEAFF; CDR3 DNA: TGCGCCAGCAGCTTATCAGGGGCGCGTGGCACTGAAGCTTTCTTT
J gene: TRBJ1-2; CDR3 length: 16; D gene: -; clone size: few; V gene: TRBV30; CDR3 protein: CAWIRKGLLHDYGYTF; CDR3 DNA: TGTGCCTGGATTCGGAAAGGGCTCCTACACGACTATGGCTACACCTTC
J gene: TRBJ2-5; CDR3 length: 16; D gene: TRBD2; clone size: -; V gene: TRBV7-3; CDR3 protein: CASSPRGSGAGETQYF; CDR3 DNA: TGTGCCAGCAGCCCCCGGGGTAGCGGGGCCGGGGAGACCCAGTACTTC
J gene: TRBJ1-5; CDR3 length: 13; D gene: -; clone size: -; V gene: TRBV15; CDR3 protein: CATSRQGNQPQHF; CDR3 DNA: TGTGCCACCAGCAGACAGGGGAACCAGCCCCAGCATTTT
J gene: TRBJ1-1; CDR3 length: 15; D gene: TRBD1; clone size: -; V gene: TRBV4-1; CDR3 protein: CASSHEGQGGTEAFF; CDR3 DNA: TGCGCCAGCAGCCACGAAGGACAGGGTGGCACTGAAGCTTTCTTT
J gene: TRBJ1-5; CDR3 length: 12; D gene: -; clone size: -; V gene: TRBV10-2; CDR3 protein: CASTDGNQPQHF; CDR3 DNA: TGCGCCAGCACGGACGGAAATCAGCCCCAGCATTTT
J gene: TRBJ1-5; CDR3 length: 15; D gene: -; clone size: -; V gene: TRBV2; CDR3 protein: CASSRRGSGNQPQHF; CDR3 DNA: TGTGCCAGCAGCCGACGAGGGTCCGGCAATCAGCCCCAGCATTTT
J gene: TRBJ1-3; CDR3 length: 13; D gene: -; clone size: -; V gene: TRBV30; CDR3 protein: CAWGRGAGNTIYF; CDR3 DNA: TGTGCCTGGGGAAGGGGGGCTGGAAACACCATATATTTT
J gene: TRBJ1-1; CDR3 length: 12; D gene: TRBD1; clone size: few; V gene: TRBV6-5; CDR3 protein: CASSFTTGVAFF; CDR3 DNA: TGTGCCAGCAGTTTCACTACAGGGGTGGCTTTCTTT
J gene: TRBJ1-5; CDR3 length: 14; D gene: TRBD1; clone size: -; V gene: TRBV30; CDR3 protein: CAWSVQGPGQPQHF; CDR3 DNA: TGTGCCTGGAGTGTACAGGGGCCCGGGCAGCCCCAGCATTTT